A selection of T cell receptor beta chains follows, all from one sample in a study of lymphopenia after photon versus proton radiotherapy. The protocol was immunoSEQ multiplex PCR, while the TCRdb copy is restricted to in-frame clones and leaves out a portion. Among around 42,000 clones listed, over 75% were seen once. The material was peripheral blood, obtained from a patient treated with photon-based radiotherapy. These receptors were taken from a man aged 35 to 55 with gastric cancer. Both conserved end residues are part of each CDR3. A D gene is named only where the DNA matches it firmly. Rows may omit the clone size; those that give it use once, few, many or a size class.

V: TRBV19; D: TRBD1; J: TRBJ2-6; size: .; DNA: TGTGCCACGTCGCCCGGGGACAGTTGGGTCGCTTTCTCTGGGGCCAACGTCCTGACTTTC; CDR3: CATSPGDSWVAFSGANVLTF
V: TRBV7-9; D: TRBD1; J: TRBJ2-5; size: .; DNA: TGTGCCAGCAGCTTATCAGGGGGCTGGACCCAGTACTTC; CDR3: CASSLSGGWTQYF
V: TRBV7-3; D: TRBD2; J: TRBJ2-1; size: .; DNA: TGTGCCAGCAGCTTATTTTCTAGCGGGGGTGGCAATGAGCAGTTCTTC; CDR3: CASSLFSSGGGNEQFF
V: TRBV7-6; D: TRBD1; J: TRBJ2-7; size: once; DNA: TGTGCCAGCAGCCTGGGGACAGGGATGTCCTACGAGCAGTACTTC; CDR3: CASSLGTGMSYEQYF
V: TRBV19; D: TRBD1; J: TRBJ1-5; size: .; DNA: TGTGCCAGCGCCGGACAGGGTTCATATAGCAATCAGCCCCAGCATTTT; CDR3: CASAGQGSYSNQPQHF
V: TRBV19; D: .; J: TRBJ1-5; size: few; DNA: TGTGCCAGTAGTGACTGGGTGGTGGCCCGGGGCAATCAGCCCCAGCATTTT; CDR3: CASSDWVVARGNQPQHF
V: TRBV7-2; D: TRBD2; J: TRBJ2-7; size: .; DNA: TGTGCCAGCAGCTTAGCGTTGGTAGCGGGGGGTGAGCAGTACTTC; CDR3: CASSLALVAGGEQYF
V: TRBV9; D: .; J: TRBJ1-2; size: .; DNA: TGTGCCAGCAGCGTGGACAGAGACTATGGCTACACCTTC; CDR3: CASSVDRDYGYTF
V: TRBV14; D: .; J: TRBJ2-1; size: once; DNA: TGTGCCAGCAGCCAAGTATCCCTGGGAGAGCAGTTCTTC; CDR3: CASSQVSLGEQFF
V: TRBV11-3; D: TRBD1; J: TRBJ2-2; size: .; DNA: TGTGCCACATCGGGACAGGGTGACACCGGGGAGCTGTTTTTT; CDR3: CATSGQGDTGELFF
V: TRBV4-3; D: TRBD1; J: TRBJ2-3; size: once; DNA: TGCGCCAGCAGCCAAGGGGACAGGAACACAGATACGCAGTATTTT; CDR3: CASSQGDRNTDTQYF
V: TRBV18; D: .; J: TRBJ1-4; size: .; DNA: TGTGCCAGCTCACCACCAGCCTCAACTAATGAAAAACTGTTTTTT; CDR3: CASSPPASTNEKLFF
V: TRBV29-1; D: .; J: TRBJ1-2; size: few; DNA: TGCAGCGTTGAAGACAGGGTTGACTACACCTTC; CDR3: CSVEDRVDYTF
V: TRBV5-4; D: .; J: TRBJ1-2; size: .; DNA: TGTGCCAGCAGCCCGTCACTGGGCGCTAACTATGGCTACACCTTC; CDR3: CASSPSLGANYGYTF
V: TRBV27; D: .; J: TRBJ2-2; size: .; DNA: TGTGCCAGCAGTGGGCAGGGTGGCTCCGGGGAGCTGTTTTTT; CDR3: CASSGQGGSGELFF